The T cell receptor beta chain under discussion was sequenced for a study of shared clonotypes between healthy human individuals. Whole-study results and caveats: Some clonotypes were shared by all four sorted-subset donors, while others were not shared. The non-shared ones had lower generation probabilities than the shared ones. Among donors, the sharing of clonotypes was expected to be influenced by sequencing depth.

A word on this clone: Its matching antigen is unknown.

Naive CD8 cells, CD45RO-negative and positively selected for CCR7, excluded terminally differentiated effector memory CD45RA+ cells. Assay used: immunoSEQ multiplex PCR; TCRdb lists only in-frame clones, some missing. This sample carries nearly 2 million clones, around 96% of them seen once, and the ten largest clones take less than 1.5%. Per the germline V gene, CDR1 is MNHEY and CDR2 is SMNVEV (reference sequence). Trimming removed 2 bases at V and 5 bases at J, with 18 bases between. The CDR3 runs 16 residues. The TCR was taken from a man aged 18 to 30 in good health. The V gene is TRBV27, the J gene TRBJ2-5; tentatively, D is TRBD2 (5 bases). Sequencing was carried out using naive CD8+ T cells sorted from blood. Here the CDR3 reads CASSLGEPVRGETQYF. CDR3 nucleotide sequence: TGTGCCAGCAGTTTAGGGGAGCCGGTTAGAGGGGAGACCCAGTACTTC.